What follows are 24 T cell receptor beta chains derived from one specimen sequenced in a study of blood T cell repertoires in COVID-19. The protocol was immunoSEQ multiplex PCR, while the TCRdb copy is restricted to in-frame clones and leaves out a portion. The sample has 45,000 to 70,000 clones; roughly 90% are singletons. The sequencing input was peripheral blood. These receptors were taken from a woman of 80 years or more with COVID-19, enrolled during active disease.

This clone has just one count. The CDR3 here is CAISGTGYNEQFF. The CDR3 nucleotides are TGTGCCATCAGTGGGACAGGGTACAATGAGCAGTTCTTC. V gene TRBV10-3 combines with J gene TRBJ2-1; 8 bases fit TRBD1. The junction had 0 bases not matched to a gene; V was cut back by 4 bases and J by 4 bases. The CDR3 is 13 amino acids. CDR1 is ENHRY, CDR2 SYGVKD, per germline.

The chain uses TRBV2 and TRBJ2-2, with 10 bases identical to TRBD1. Germline CDR1 and CDR2: SNHLY and FYNNEI. V was pared by 7 bases and J by 4 bases, with 3 bases of the junction left unmatched. The length of the CDR3 is 14 residues. CDR3 in amino acids: CASTGQGVTGELFF. The CDR3 region has the DNA TGTGCCAGCACTGGACAGGGGGTCACCGGGGAGCTGTTTTTT.

In this sample, this clone turned up once. The gene calls are TRBV7-9 and TRBJ2-1; maybe TRBD1 (6 bases). This CDR3 has 17 amino acids. The germline gives CDR1 SEHNR, CDR2 FQNEAQ (reference sequence). V was cut by 2 bases and J by 6 bases, with 20 bases left in between. The CDR3 sequence is CASSLRLGTRSRNEQFF. The DNA of the CDR3 is TGTGCCAGCAGCTTACGTCTCGGGACAAGGAGTCGCAATGAGCAGTTCTTC.

This chain links TRBV19 with TRBJ1-1; 7 bases line up with TRBD1. Germline CDR1 is LNHDA and CDR2 is SQIVND (reference sequence). The CDR3 totals 17 residues. The junction had 22 bases not matched to a gene; V was cut back by 4 bases and J by 11 bases. The CDR3 region is CASSTSIRDSGGREAFF. The CDR3 region has the DNA TGTGCCAGTAGTACAAGTATCCGGGACAGTGGGGGAAGAGAGGCTTTCTTT.

This clone was counted only a few times. This chain joins TRBV25-1 and TRBJ2-2; 7 nucleotides line up with TRBD1. The J segment lost 6 bases and the V segment lost 10 bases, leaving 8 bases of the junction unmatched. The CDR3 is made up of 13 amino acids. Per the germline V gene, CDR1 is MGHDK and CDR2 is SYGVNS. In DNA form, the CDR3 reads TGTGCCACCTCAGAAAGGGGGCCCGGGGAGCTGTTTTTT. This gives the protein CATSERGPGELFF. Based on the CDR3 plus reference TRBV25-1 and TRBJ2-2, the full variable domain is EADIYQTPRYLVIGTGKKITLECSQTMGHDKMYWYQQDPGMELHLIHYSYGVNSTEKGDLSSESTVSRIRTEHFPLTLESARPSHTSQYLCATSERGPGELFFGEGSRLTVL.

The chain recombines TRBV9 with TRBJ2-3; TRBD2 matches at 9 bases. V gave up 0 bases and J gave up 5 bases; unmatched junction bases: 4. CDR1 SGDLS and CDR2 YYNGEE come from the germline V gene. There are 15 residues in the CDR3. The CDR3 DNA sequence: TGTGCCAGCAGCGTAGGGACTAGCGCCAAAGATACGCAGTATTTT. Its translation: CASSVGTSAKDTQYF.

The chain links TRBV5-1 to TRBJ2-2; D gene ambiguous. The CDR3 is 13 amino acids. V was cut by 5 bases and J by 3 bases, with 8 bases left in between. Germline CDR1 is SGHRS and CDR2 is YFSETQ. As DNA, the CDR3 is TGCGCCAGCAGTGGAGTTGACACCGGGGAGCTGTTTTTT. It translates to CASSGVDTGELFF.

The chain joins TRBV30 to TRBJ1-5; possibly TRBD1 for D (5 bases). The ends were cut back, 0 bases at V and 4 bases at J, with 7 bases in the middle. This CDR3 has 13 residues. The V gene's germline CDR1 is GTSNPN and CDR2 SVGIG (reference sequence). The CDR3: CAWSVQENQPQHF. CDR3 nucleotide sequence: TGTGCCTGGAGTGTACAGGAAAATCAGCCCCAGCATTTT.

This sequence joins TRBV10-3 and TRBJ1-2; D might be TRBD1 (6 bases). With 4 bases removed from V and 8 bases from J, the gap between germline ends came to 14 bases. Germline-derived CDR1 and CDR2 are ENHRY and SYGVKD. The CDR3 runs 13 residues. CDR3 amino acids: CAISAGVVTGYTF. CDR3 DNA sequence: TGTGCCATCAGTGCAGGGGTGGTAACGGGCTACACCTTC.

The DNA for the CDR3 is TGTGCCAGCAGGCCCCAGGGTGGTGAGACCCAGTACTTC. Its protein product is CASRPQGGETQYF. The chain joins TRBV12-3 or TRBV12-4 to TRBJ2-5; perhaps TRBD1 as D (5 bases). Trimming stripped 6 bases from V and 5 bases from J, with 13 bases between. The CDR3 has 13 residues.

This chain connects TRBV5-1 to TRBJ1-5, with TRBD1 matching over 11 bases. V dropped 4 bases and J dropped 7; count of bases not matched to a gene: 4. The CDR3 loop spans 14 amino acids. Germline-derived CDR1 and CDR2 are SGHRS and YFSETQ. Here the CDR3 reads CASSQGTGGQPQHF. The CDR3 coding sequence is TGCGCCAGCAGCCAAGGGACAGGGGGGCAGCCCCAGCATTTT. Variable domain in full (rest from reference TRBV5-1 and TRBJ1-5): KAGVTQTPRYLIKTRGQQVTLSCSPISGHRSVSWYQQTPGQGLQFLFEYFSETQRNKGNFPGRFSGRQFSNSRSEMNVSTLELGDSALYLCASSQGTGGQPQHFGDGTRLSIL.

This clone was seen only a few times. The chain carries TRBV5-1 and TRBJ2-3, with 9 bases lining up with TRBD2. Germline CDR1 reads SGHRS; CDR2 reads YFSETQ. The V and J ends lost 1 base and 2 bases, in that order; junction bases with no gene match: 2. The CDR3 has 15 amino acids. The CDR3 bases are TGCGCCAGCAGCTTGTCTAGCGGGGTCACAGATACGCAGTATTTT. This gives the protein CASSLSSGVTDTQYF.

V and J are TRBV5-4 and TRBJ2-5, with TRBD2 as a possible D gene (5 bases). The V end lost 3 bases, the J end lost 2 bases, and 14 bases lay between the germline ends. The germline V gene encodes CDR1 SGHNT and CDR2 YYREEE (reference sequence). This CDR3 is built from 15 residues. The CDR3 DNA reads TGTGCCAGCAGCTCACTAGGTCCGCCACAAGAGACCCAGTACTTC. As protein: CASSSLGPPQETQYF.

The rearrangement links TRBV19 to TRBJ1-2; D gene unclear. Trimming pared 9 bases from V and 7 bases from J, leaving 24 bases between. The CDR3 sequence is 15 residues long. Germline assignment: CDR1 LNHDA and CDR2 SQIVND (reference sequence). The chain's CDR3 is CASHNPPGSLPGYTF. In DNA form, the CDR3 reads TGTGCCAGCCATAACCCCCCGGGGTCACTCCCTGGCTACACCTTC.

The V and J genes are TRBV30 and TRBJ2-7; TRBD1 agrees at 10 bases. The germline gives CDR1 GTSNPN, CDR2 SVGIG (reference sequence). The CDR3 covers 15 residues. J was trimmed by 5 bases and V by 3 bases; bases with no gene match: 10. This CDR3 is CAWSGLGQGSDEQYF. CDR3 coding DNA: TGTGCCTGGAGCGGGTTGGGACAGGGGAGCGACGAGCAGTACTTC.

The chain has TRBV25-1 and TRBJ2-2; 8 bases match TRBD1. Germline CDR1 reads MGHDK; CDR2 reads SYGVNS. V shed 7 bases and J 5 bases; nucleotides not matched to a gene: 6. The CDR3 covers 14 residues. CDR3 loop: CASTGTGGTGELFF. The CDR3 bases are TGTGCCAGCACCGGGACAGGCGGTACCGGGGAGCTGTTTTTT.

Only one count was recorded for this clone. This chain joins TRBV7-8 and TRBJ2-2; TRBD1 might be the D (6 bases). The germline CDR1 and CDR2 sequences are SGHVS and FQNEAQ. V dropped 3 bases and J dropped 5 bases, with 13 bases sitting between them. CDR3 length: 15 amino acids. The CDR3 reads CASSLDPRGTGELFF. As DNA, the CDR3 is TGTGCCAGCAGCTTGGACCCCAGGGGAACCGGGGAGCTGTTTTTT.

This rearrangement joins TRBV24-1 to TRBJ1-1; tentative D call: TRBD1 (5 bases). The CDR3 is made up of 13 amino acids. The V end was cut by 2 bases, the J end by 4 bases, with 7 bases between. Germline V gene data show CDR1 as KGHDR and CDR2 as SFDVKD. The CDR3 nucleotides read TGTGCCACCAGTGATTCCCAGGGCACTGAAGCTTTCTTT. Encoded protein: CATSDSQGTEAFF.

The chain recombines TRBV20-1 with TRBJ1-2, with TRBD1 matching over 7 bases. The CDR3 totals 11 residues. Germline V gene sequence: CDR1 DFQATT, CDR2 SNEGSKA (reference sequence). V shed 4 bases, J shed 8 bases, and the junction held 4 bases outside the gene matches. CDR3 sequence (DNA): TGCAGTGCTAACAGGGGACGGGGCTACACCTTC. It encodes CSANRGRGYTF.

V and J are TRBV4-2 and TRBJ1-4; perhaps TRBD1 as D (5 bases). Germline V CDR1 and CDR2: LGHNA, YNFKEQ. V dropped 2 bases and J dropped 11 bases, with 18 bases sitting between them. The CDR3 covers 15 residues. CDR3 loop: CASSQLGAGGEKLFF. The DNA for the CDR3 is TGTGCCAGCAGCCAATTAGGGGCCGGGGGGGAGAAACTGTTTTTT.

The chain links TRBV19 to TRBJ1-4; 10 bases are a match to TRBD1. The ends lost 7 bases at V and 10 bases at J; junction bases unmatched: 12. Germline V gene data show CDR1 as LNHDA and CDR2 as SQIVND (reference sequence). This CDR3 has 15 amino acids. CDR3 loop: CASTHRGQGYGKLFF. The CDR3 DNA reads as TGTGCCAGTACCCACCGGGGACAGGGGTATGGAAAACTGTTTTTT.

The V and J genes are TRBV2 and TRBJ2-3; D call uncertain. Germline CDR1 and CDR2: SNHLY and FYNNEI. CDR3 size: 12 residues. V shed 9 bases and J shed 4 bases, with 11 bases lying between them. The CDR3 DNA reads as TGTGCCAGTCTCGAGGTCTCAGATACGCAGTATTTT. It is translated as CASLEVSDTQYF.

The rearrangement uses TRBV7-2 and TRBJ1-2, with 7 positions matching TRBD1. V shed 1 base, J shed 3 bases, and the junction held 5 bases outside the gene matches. There are 15 residues in the CDR3. Germline V lookup: CDR1 SGHTA, CDR2 FQGNSA. CDR3 nucleotide sequence: TGTGCCAGCAGCTTAGACGGCAGGGGGGACTATGGCTACACCTTC. Translating gives CASSLDGRGDYGYTF.

The table lists this clone with a count of one. The chain uses TRBV6-5 and TRBJ1-2; D is ambiguous. The V end was cut by 6 bases, the J end by 0 bases, with 14 bases between. This CDR3 is 15 amino acids long. Germline CDR1 reads MNHEY; CDR2 reads SVGAGI. CDR3 in DNA: TGTGCCAGCAGAGTCCAGATCAGCGCTAACTATGGCTACACCTTC. This codes for CASRVQISANYGYTF.